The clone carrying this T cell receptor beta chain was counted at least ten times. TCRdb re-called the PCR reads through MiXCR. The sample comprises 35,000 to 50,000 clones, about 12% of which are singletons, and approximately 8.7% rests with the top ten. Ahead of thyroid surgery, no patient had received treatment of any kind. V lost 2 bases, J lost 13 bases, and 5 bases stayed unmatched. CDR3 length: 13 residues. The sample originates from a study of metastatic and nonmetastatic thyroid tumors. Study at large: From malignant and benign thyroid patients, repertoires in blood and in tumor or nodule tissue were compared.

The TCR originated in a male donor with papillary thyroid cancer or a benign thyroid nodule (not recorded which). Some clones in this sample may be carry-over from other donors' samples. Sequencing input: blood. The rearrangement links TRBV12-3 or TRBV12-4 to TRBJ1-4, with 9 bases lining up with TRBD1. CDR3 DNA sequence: TGTGCCAGCAGTTTAACAGGGGGCCAGGGACTGTTTTTT. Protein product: CASSLTGGQGLFF.